Following are 8 T cell receptor beta chains from one sample sequenced in a study of patients and donors after allogeneic stem cell transplantation. TCRdb re-called the RT-PCR reads with MiXCR, one entry per CDR3 protein. The table lists tens of thousands of distinct CDR3 sequences, 48% of them singletons. Sequencing input: blood, either unsorted or a sorted T cell fraction (not recorded which). These receptors were obtained from a human donor who was either an allogeneic HSCT recipient or a stem cell or donor lymphocyte infusion donor (not recorded which). It is not recorded whose cells these are; they may come from a transplant donor.

This clonotype has only a few counts. The chain joins TRBV5-1 to TRBJ1-4; the D is unclear. The CDR3 loop spans 14 amino acids. V was trimmed by 0 bases and J by 5 bases, leaving 8 bases between them. Germline V lookup: CDR1 SGHRS, CDR2 YFSETQ. The CDR3 spells CASSLGSVNEKLFF. CDR3 bases: TGCGCCAGCAGCTTGGGGTCCGTCAATGAAAAACTGTTTTTT.

V is TRBV28 and J is TRBJ2-3, with D uncertain. This CDR3 contains 11 residues. The germline V gene encodes CDR1 MDHEN and CDR2 SYDVKM. The V gene lost 6 bases and the J gene lost 4 bases, with 5 bases spanning the gap. The CDR3 sequence is CASSLPDTQYF. The CDR3 nucleotides read TGTGCCAGCAGCCTCCCAGATACGCAGTATTTT.

This chain uses TRBV12-3 or TRBV12-4 with TRBJ1-1; weak D call: TRBD1 (5 bases). V dropped 6 bases and J dropped 3 bases, with 14 bases sitting between them. The CDR3 loop spans 14 amino acids. CDR3: CASRDKASYTEAFF. Here the CDR3 DNA reads TGTGCCAGCAGGGACAAGGCCTCTTACACTGAAGCTTTCTTT.

The rearrangement links TRBV7-3 to TRBJ1-6; D remains unclear. Trimming took off 3 bases at V and 0 bases at J, with 6 bases between the two ends. The CDR3 consists of 15 residues. The germline V gene encodes CDR1 SGHTA and CDR2 FQGTGA. The CDR3 spells CASSLGHSYNSPLHF. The CDR3 region has the DNA TGTGCCAGCAGCTTGGGCCACTCCTATAATTCACCCCTCCACTTT.

The sample holds a few counts of this clonotype. This chain uses TRBV10-3 with TRBJ2-2; D not certain. The germline V gene has CDR1 ENHRY and CDR2 SYGVKD. Trimming shortened V by 7 bases and J by 7 bases, and 7 bases separated the two germline ends. CDR3 length equals 11 residues. CDR3 nucleotide sequence: TGTGCCATCACCGACCTCGGGGAGCTGTTTTTT. Translation gives CAITDLGELFF.

This rearrangement joins TRBV4-3 to TRBJ1-2; D is perhaps TRBD1 (5 bases). The germline gives CDR1 LGHNA, CDR2 YSLEER. The CDR3 is 15 residues long. Trimming took off 3 bases at V and 3 bases at J, with 14 bases between the two ends. The CDR3 region is CASSQGTLGDYGYTF. CDR3 nucleotides: TGCGCCAGCAGCCAGGGGACCCTGGGAGACTATGGCTACACCTTC.

CDR3 sequence: CASSQDTGHSGNTIYF. The CDR3 DNA sequence: TGCGCCAGCAGCCAAGATACAGGCCACTCTGGAAACACCATATATTTT. This rearrangement joins TRBV4-1 to TRBJ1-3; D might be TRBD1 (5 bases). Between the trimmed V and J ends, which lost 0 bases and 0 bases, there was a span of 9 bases. Germline V gene data show CDR1 as MGHRA and CDR2 as YSYEKL. This CDR3 is built from 16 residues.

This clonotype came up a few times. The DNA for the CDR3 is TGCGCCAGCAGCCAGGAGAGGAGGGCAGACACTGAAGCTTTCTTT. This sequence encodes CASSQERRADTEAFF. The gene calls are TRBV4-3 and TRBJ1-1; D unclear. Germline lookup yields CDR1 LGHNA and CDR2 YSLEER. The CDR3 is 15 amino acids. Trimming took off 3 bases at V and 3 bases at J, with 14 bases between the two ends.